This T cell receptor (beta chain) originates from a study of CD8 T cells in ankylosing spondylitis. Study results and caveats: It was reported that disease-linked clones were significantly enriched in matched ankylosing spondylitis synovial fluid. Characteristic of ankylosing spondylitis blood, it appeared, was a TCR beta motif comprising roughly eight highly homologous variants.

For this clonotype: Antigen: not known.

Each CDR3 protein is one row after TCRdb ran MiXCR on the 5' RACE reads. The sample includes about 420,000 distinct CDR3 sequences, about 20% of them seen just once. The clonotype originates from a male donor with ankylosing spondylitis. Sequenced material: blood, either unsorted or a sorted T cell fraction (not recorded which).

The CDR3 sequence: CASRWGQPYEQYF. The CDR3 region has the DNA TGTGCCAGCAGATGGGGACAGCCCTACGAGCAGTACTTC. The chain couples TRBV28 to TRBJ2-7, with 7 bases matching TRBD1. Germline CDR1 MDHEN, CDR2 SYDVKM. This CDR3 has 13 amino acids. V trimming: 6 bases; J trimming: 2 bases; junction bases outside the gene matches: 4.